Sequencing of this T cell receptor beta chain was carried out in a study of CD8+ T cells in alopecia areata. At the level of the study: For the treated group, dosing was oral tofacitinib at 5 to 10 mg twice daily. Tofacitinib exposure lasted 6 to 18 months, followed by 6 months off drug. Findings and limits, study-wide: The study also sequences resident alphabeta T cells of normal skin in scalp samples. Sharing of TCRs across patients appeared less clear than in mice, possibly for HLA-related reasons.

cDNA serving as the sequencing template came from extracted, reverse transcribed RNA. Generated by immunoSEQ multiplex PCR, the TCRdb table keeps only in-frame clones and is missing some. This table has 70,000 or so clones, 55% to 65% appearing once. This clone turned up a few times. Antigen unknown. Germline V gene data show CDR1 as MNHEY and CDR2 as SMNVEV (reference sequence). This CDR3 contains 17 residues. J lost 6 bases, V lost 4 bases, and 13 bases had no gene match. This TCR derives from a human donor with alopecia areata. The chain recombines TRBV27 with TRBJ2-1; 9 nucleotides agree with TRBD1. The sample consisted of CD8+ T cells sorted from blood, taken at week 0. The CDR3 spells CASSSLPGTGTSNEQFF. DNA for the CDR3: TGTGCCAGCAGTTCCCTACCCGGGACAGGGACAAGCAATGAGCAGTTCTTC.